The present entry profiles one T cell receptor beta chain with its context. The data originate from a study of T cell changes during pregnancy in multiple sclerosis. In germline, CDR1 is PRHDT, CDR2 FYEKMQ (reference sequence). This CDR3 contains 14 residues. The V gene end was trimmed by 8 bases and the J gene end by 2 bases; junction bases not matched to a gene: 4. Clones were read by immunoSEQ multiplex PCR, and TCRdb kept only the in-frame ones, dropping some. The table shows around 33,000 clones, with roughly 89% occurring only once. The chain links TRBV13 to TRBJ2-3, with 10 bases aligning to TRBD2. The source was CD8+ T cells from peripheral blood mononuclear cells, collected before pregnancy. The sequence was obtained from a female donor with multiple sclerosis, enrolled in a pregnancy study. The CDR3 reads CASHSGRPTDTQYF. CDR3 coding DNA: TGTGCCAGCCATAGCGGGAGGCCCACAGATACGCAGTATTTT.